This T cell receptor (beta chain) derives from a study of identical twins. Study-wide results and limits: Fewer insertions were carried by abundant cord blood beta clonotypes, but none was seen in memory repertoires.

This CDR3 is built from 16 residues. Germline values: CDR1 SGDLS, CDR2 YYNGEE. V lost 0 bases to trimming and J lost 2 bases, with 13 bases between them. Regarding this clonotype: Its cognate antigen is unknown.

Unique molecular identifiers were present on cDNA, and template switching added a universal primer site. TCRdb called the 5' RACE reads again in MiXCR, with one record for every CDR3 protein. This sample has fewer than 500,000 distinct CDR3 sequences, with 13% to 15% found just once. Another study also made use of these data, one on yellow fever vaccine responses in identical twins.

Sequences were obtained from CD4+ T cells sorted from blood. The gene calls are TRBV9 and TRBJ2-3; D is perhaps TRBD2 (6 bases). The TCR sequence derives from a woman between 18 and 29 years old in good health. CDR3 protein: CASSVALGLSTDTQYF. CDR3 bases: TGTGCCAGCAGCGTAGCTTTGGGACTTTCCACAGATACGCAGTATTTT.